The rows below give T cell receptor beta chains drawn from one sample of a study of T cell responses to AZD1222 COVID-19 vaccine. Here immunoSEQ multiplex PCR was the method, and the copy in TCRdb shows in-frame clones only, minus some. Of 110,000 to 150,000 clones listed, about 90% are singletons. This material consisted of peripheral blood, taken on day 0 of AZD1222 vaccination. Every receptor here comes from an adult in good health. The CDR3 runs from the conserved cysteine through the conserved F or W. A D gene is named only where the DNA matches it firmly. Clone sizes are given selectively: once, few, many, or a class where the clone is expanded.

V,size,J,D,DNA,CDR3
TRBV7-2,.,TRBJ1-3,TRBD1,TGTGCCAGCAGCGTGGGACAGGGATCCGGAAACACCATATATTTT,CASSVGQGSGNTIYF
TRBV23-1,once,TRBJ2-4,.,TGCGCCAGCAGTATTGGGGGGGCTAACCAAGCCAAAAACATTCAGTACTTC,CASSIGGANQAKNIQYF
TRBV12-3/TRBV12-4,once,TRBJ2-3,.,TGTGCCAGCAGCCACAGCTTAACGCAGTATTTT,CASSHSLTQYF
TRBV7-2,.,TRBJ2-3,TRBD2,TGTGCCAGGGCGGTTGGACTAGCGGGGAGAGATACGCAGTATTTT,CARAVGLAGRDTQYF
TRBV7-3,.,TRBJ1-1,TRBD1,TGTGCCAGCAGCCAAGGGACAGTAAACACTGAAGCTTTCTTT,CASSQGTVNTEAFF
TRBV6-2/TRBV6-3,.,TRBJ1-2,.,TGTGCCAGCAGTTACCTTAATGTGGCGCTTAACTATGGCTACACCTTC,CASSYLNVALNYGYTF
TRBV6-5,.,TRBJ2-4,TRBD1,TGTGCCAGCCCCCCGGCAGGGGGAAACATTCAGTACTTC,CASPPAGGNIQYF
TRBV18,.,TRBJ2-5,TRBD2,TGTGCCAGCTCACCCCCCGGGACTAGCGTAACTCAGACCCAGTACTTC,CASSPPGTSVTQTQYF
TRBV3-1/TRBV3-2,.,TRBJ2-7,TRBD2,TGTGCCAGCAGCCCAGGGACTAGCGGATTCTCCTACGAGCAGTACTTC,CASSPGTSGFSYEQYF
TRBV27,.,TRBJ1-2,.,TGTGCCAGCAGTTCCCAGAAGGGTACGGGCTATGGCTACACCTTC,CASSSQKGTGYGYTF
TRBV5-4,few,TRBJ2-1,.,TGTGCCAGCTTGGCGGCGGGGTCCAATGAGCAGTTCTTC,CASLAAGSNEQFF
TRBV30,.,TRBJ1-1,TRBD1,TGTGCCTCACGACAGGGAAGAAACACTGAAGCTTTCTTT,CASRQGRNTEAFF
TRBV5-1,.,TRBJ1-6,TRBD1,TGCGCCAGCAGCTTTCTGACAGGGATCAGCTCCTATAATTCACCCCTCCACTTT,CASSFLTGISSYNSPLHF
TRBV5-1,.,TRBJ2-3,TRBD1,TGCGCCAGCAGCTTTAGGGGACAGGGGACCACAGATACGCAGTATTTT,CASSFRGQGTTDTQYF
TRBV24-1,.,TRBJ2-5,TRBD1,TGTGCCACCAGTGACCCTACAGGGGGGAAGACCCAGTACTTC,CATSDPTGGKTQYF
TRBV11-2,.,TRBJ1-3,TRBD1,TGTGCCAGCAGCCCGGACAGGGATGGAAACACCATATATTTT,CASSPDRDGNTIYF
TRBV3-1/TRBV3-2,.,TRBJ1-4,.,TGTGCCAGCAGCCAAGATCCGTCCCACCTTAATGAAAAACTGTTTTTT,CASSQDPSHLNEKLFF
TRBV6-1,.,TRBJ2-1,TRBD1,TGTGCCAGCAGTGAAGCGGCCGGACAGGGGGCCTATGAGCAGTTCTTC,CASSEAAGQGAYEQFF
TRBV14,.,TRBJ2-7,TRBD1,TGTGCCAGCAGCCAAGACGCGACAGGGCGGAAGCAGTACTTC,CASSQDATGRKQYF
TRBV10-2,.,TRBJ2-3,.,TGCGCCAGCACCCTCACAGATACGCAGTATTTT,CASTLTDTQYF
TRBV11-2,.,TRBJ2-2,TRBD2,TGTGCCAGCAACTTCGGACTAGCGGGAGTCACCGGGGAGCTGTTTTTT,CASNFGLAGVTGELFF
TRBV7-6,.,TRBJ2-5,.,TGTGCCAGCAGCTTAACCGGGACTTCGGAGACCCAGTACTTC,CASSLTGTSETQYF
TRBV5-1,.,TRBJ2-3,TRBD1,TGCGCCAGCAGCTTTGGCGGACAGGGGAGGACAGATACGCAGTATTTT,CASSFGGQGRTDTQYF
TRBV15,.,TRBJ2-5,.,TGTGCCACCAGCAGAGATCTCAGGGCAATGGAGACCCAGTACTTC,CATSRDLRAMETQYF
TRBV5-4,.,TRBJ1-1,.,TGTGCCAGCAGCTTTCAGGGGCGCGAGAACACTGAAGCTTTCTTT,CASSFQGRENTEAFF
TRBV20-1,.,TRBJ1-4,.,TGCAGTGCTAGTGAAACGACTGTCCCTAATGAAAAACTGTTTTTT,CSASETTVPNEKLFF
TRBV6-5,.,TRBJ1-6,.,TGTGCCAGCAGTTACATGAAGGCCAGGAATTCACCCCTCCACTTT,CASSYMKARNSPLHF
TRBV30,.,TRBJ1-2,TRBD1,TGTGCCTGGACCCGGGACAGGGCCACTAACTATGGCTACACCTTC,CAWTRDRATNYGYTF
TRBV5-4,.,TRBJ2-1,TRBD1,TGTGCCAGCAGCTTGGAGGGACAGCGCAATGAGCAGTTCTTC,CASSLEGQRNEQFF
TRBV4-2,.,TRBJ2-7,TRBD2,TGTGCCAGCGCGGCGGGAGAATGGTACGAGCAGTACTTC,CASAAGEWYEQYF
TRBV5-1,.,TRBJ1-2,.,TGCGCCAGCAGCTTGGCCGGGGGGACTGGTACTGGCTACACCTTC,CASSLAGGTGTGYTF
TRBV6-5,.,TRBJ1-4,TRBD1,TGTGCCAGCAGTTACGGGACAGGGTATAATGAAAAACTGTTTTTT,CASSYGTGYNEKLFF
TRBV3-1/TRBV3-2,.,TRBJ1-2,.,TGTGCCAGCAGCCCAGCTGTACTTTGGACCTATGGCTACACCTTC,CASSPAVLWTYGYTF
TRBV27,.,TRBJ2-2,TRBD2,TGTGCCAGCAGTAGGACTAGCGGGCGGAACACCGGGGAGCTGTTTTTT,CASSRTSGRNTGELFF
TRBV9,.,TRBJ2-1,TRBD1,TGTGCCAGCAGCGTAACCGGGACAGGGGGCTATGAGCAGTTCTTC,CASSVTGTGGYEQFF
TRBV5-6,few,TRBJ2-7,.,TGTGCCAGCAGCGGAACCGGGACTGTTTCCTACGAGCAGTACTTC,CASSGTGTVSYEQYF
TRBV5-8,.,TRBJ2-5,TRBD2,TGTGCCAGCAGCTCGGTAGCGGGATTAGAGACCCAGTACTTC,CASSSVAGLETQYF
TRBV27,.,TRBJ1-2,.,TGTGCCAGCAGTCTACAGGGTAACTATGGCTACACCTTC,CASSLQGNYGYTF
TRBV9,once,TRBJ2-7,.,TGTGCCAGCAGCGTAGAGGAGCGGACCTCCTACGAGCAGTACTTC,CASSVEERTSYEQYF
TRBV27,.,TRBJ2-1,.,TGTGCCAGCAGTTTATGGGAGACCAGCTCCTACAATGAGCAGTTCTTC,CASSLWETSSYNEQFF
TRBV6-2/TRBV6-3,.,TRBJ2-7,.,TGTGCCAGCAGCCCCGACAGGTTATTCTCCTACGAGCAGTACTTC,CASSPDRLFSYEQYF
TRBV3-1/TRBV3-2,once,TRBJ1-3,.,TGTGCCAGCAGCCAGGGCAGGGACGGAAACACCATATATTTT,CASSQGRDGNTIYF
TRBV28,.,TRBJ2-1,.,TGTGCCAGCAGTTTTAGAATTAGCTTCGGGCAGTTCTTC,CASSFRISFGQFF
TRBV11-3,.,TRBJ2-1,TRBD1,TGTGCCAGCAGCTCCACCGGGACAGGGGTCAATGAGCAGTTCTTC,CASSSTGTGVNEQFF
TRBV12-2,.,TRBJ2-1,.,TGTGCAAGTCGCCCCCGAGAGTTGGGCGCCCAGATGGTCTTC,CASRPRELGAQMVF
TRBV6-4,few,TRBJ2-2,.,TGTGCCAGCAAAGCCCAGGCAGCGGATTCGGCGGAGCTGTTTTTT,CASKAQAADSAELFF
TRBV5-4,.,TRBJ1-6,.,TGTGCCAGCAGCTTGAAGGGGGGGGCGGATTCACCCCTCCACTTT,CASSLKGGADSPLHF
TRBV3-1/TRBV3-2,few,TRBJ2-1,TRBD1,TGTGCCAGCAGGGGACAGGGCCTTGGGGCTGAGCAGTTCTTC,CASRGQGLGAEQFF